The clone carrying this TCR beta chain has a handful of counts. The antigen remains unidentified. The source of the sample is a study of identical twins' blood T cells. Overall study: Roughly twelve libraries, six alpha and six beta, gave roughly 51 million reads.

Findings and caveats of the study: Each donor's most abundant TCRbeta clonotypes shared more CDR3 sequences with her twin than unrelated donors. Twin repertoire similarity may partly reflect shared environment.

Each TCR cDNA library carried sample-specific barcodes on both ends. Using its own MiXCR run on the 5' RACE reads, TCRdb lists one record per CDR3 protein. The sample holds fewer than 450,000 distinct CDR3 sequences, around 30% seen once. V lost 4 bases and J 0 bases, leaving 17 bases between the germline ends. The CDR3 covers 17 residues. CDR1 is SGHRS, CDR2 YFSETQ, per germline. The sequenced material came from PBMCs. The rearrangement joins TRBV5-1 to TRBJ1-3, with TRBD1 as a possible D gene (5 bases). This sequence was found in a woman aged 18 to 50 in good health. Here the CDR3 DNA reads TGCGCCAGCAGCCCAGGTGTTACCCAGGGCTCTGGAAACACCATATATTTT. Translating it yields CASSPGVTQGSGNTIYF.